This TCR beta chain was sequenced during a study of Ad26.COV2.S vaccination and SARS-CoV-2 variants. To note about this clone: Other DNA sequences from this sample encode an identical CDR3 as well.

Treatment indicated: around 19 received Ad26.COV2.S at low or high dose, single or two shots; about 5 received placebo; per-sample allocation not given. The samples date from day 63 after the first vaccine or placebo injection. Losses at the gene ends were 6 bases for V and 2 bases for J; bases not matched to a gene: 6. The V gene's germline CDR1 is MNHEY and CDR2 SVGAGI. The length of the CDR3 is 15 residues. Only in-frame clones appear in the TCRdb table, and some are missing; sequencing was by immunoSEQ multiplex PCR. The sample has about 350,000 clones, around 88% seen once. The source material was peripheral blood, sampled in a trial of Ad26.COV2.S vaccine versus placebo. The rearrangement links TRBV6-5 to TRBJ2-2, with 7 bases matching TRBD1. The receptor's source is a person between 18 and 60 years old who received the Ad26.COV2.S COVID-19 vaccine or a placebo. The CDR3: CASRSGTANTGELFF. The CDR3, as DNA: TGTGCCAGCAGGTCCGGGACAGCCAACACCGGGGAGCTGTTTTTT.